One sample yielded the 25 T cell receptor beta chains listed below, sequenced in a study of blood T cell repertoires in COVID-19. Sequencing was performed with immunoSEQ multiplex PCR; in TCRdb, only in-frame clones are kept and a portion is missing. The profile shows just over 300,000 clones, roughly 89% of them singletons. Sequencing used PBMCs or T cells enriched from blood (not recorded which). Receptor source: a woman aged 18 to 35 with acute COVID-19.

This rearrangement joins TRBV27 to TRBJ2-7; tentative D call: TRBD1 (5 bases). This CDR3 comprises 14 residues. V lost 3 bases, J lost 6 bases, and 15 bases lay in between. Germline V gives CDR1 MNHEY, CDR2 SMNVEV (reference sequence). The CDR3 region is CASSFWAGRGEQYF. The CDR3 DNA reads TGTGCCAGCAGTTTCTGGGCAGGGCGCGGCGAGCAGTACTTC.

The chain recombines TRBV27 with TRBJ1-3; perhaps TRBD1 as D (6 bases). The germline V gene encodes CDR1 MNHEY and CDR2 SMNVEV (reference sequence). With 3 bases removed from V and 2 bases from J, the gap between germline ends came to 8 bases. The CDR3 has 14 amino acids. The CDR3 nucleotides are TGTGCCAGCAGTTTTGCAGGGGCTGGAAACACCATATATTTT. Its protein product is CASSFAGAGNTIYF.

The gene calls are TRBV7-9 and TRBJ2-2; 8 bases fit TRBD2. In germline, CDR1 is SEHNR, CDR2 FQNEAQ (reference sequence). The J segment lost 4 bases and the V segment lost 8 bases, leaving 12 bases of the junction unmatched. The CDR3 extends over 16 amino acids. CDR3 region: CASDTGGARGTGELFF. CDR3 nucleotide sequence: TGTGCCAGCGATACGGGAGGGGCACGAGGCACCGGGGAGCTGTTTTTT. Full variable domain (missing parts from reference TRBV7-9 and TRBJ2-2): DTGVSQNPRHKITKRGQNVTFRCDPISEHNRLYWYRQTLGQGPEFLTYFQNEAQLEKSRLLSDRFSAERPKGSFSTLEIQRTEQGDSAMYLCASDTGGARGTGELFFGEGSRLTVL.

This chain joins TRBV2 and TRBJ1-5; 7 bases line up with TRBD1. Germline V gene data show CDR1 as SNHLY and CDR2 as FYNNEI. With V trimmed by 6 bases and J by 4 bases, 9 bases remained unmatched. The CDR3 has 15 residues. In DNA form, the CDR3 reads TGTGCCAGCAGGGTCCAAGACAGGGTAAATCAGCCCCAGCATTTT. Its protein product is CASRVQDRVNQPQHF.

This clone was counted once. The rearrangement links TRBV27 to TRBJ2-7; 9 nucleotides match TRBD2. With 4 bases clipped from V and 5 bases from J, the junction kept 9 bases outside the gene matches. The CDR3 runs to 15 residues. CDR1 is MNHEY, CDR2 SMNVEV, per germline (reference sequence). CDR3 bases: TGTGCCAGCAGTTCCCTGGCAGCGGGAGGCCACGAGCAGTACTTC. This gives the protein CASSSLAAGGHEQYF.

This clone was picked up one time. This chain connects TRBV7-9 to TRBJ1-5; D might be TRBD1 (6 bases). V lost 1 base, J lost 7 bases, and 14 bases lay in between. This CDR3 is 15 amino acids long. The V gene's germline CDR1 is SEHNR and CDR2 FQNEAQ (reference sequence). DNA for the CDR3: TGTGCCAGCAGCTTAGAGGGAACAGGGAGACAGCCCCAGCATTTT. Encoded protein: CASSLEGTGRQPQHF.

This chain joins TRBV19 and TRBJ2-1, with 7 bases aligning to TRBD2. Germline CDR1 and CDR2: LNHDA and SQIVND (reference sequence). The CDR3 spans 15 residues. The J segment lost 6 bases and the V segment lost 4 bases, leaving 9 bases of the junction unmatched. CDR3: CASSRRAGDSNEQFF. The DNA for the CDR3 is TGTGCCAGTAGTAGGCGGGCGGGAGACAGCAATGAGCAGTTCTTC. Full variable domain (outside the CDR3, taken from reference TRBV19 and TRBJ2-1): DGGITQSPKYLFRKEGQNVTLSCEQNLNHDAMYWYRQDPGQGLRLIYYSQIVNDFQKGDIAEGYSVSREKKESFPLTVTSAQKNPTAFYLCASSRRAGDSNEQFFGPGTRLTVL.

About this clone itself: Other DNA variants within this sample encode the same CDR3. The CDR3, as DNA: TGTGCCAGCAGTCTGGGACAGGGATCCACTGAAGCTTTCTTT. It translates to CASSLGQGSTEAFF. The chain carries TRBV28 and TRBJ1-1, with TRBD1 matching over 9 bases. Germline V CDR1 and CDR2: MDHEN, SYDVKM. V trimming: 5 bases; J trimming: 4 bases; junction bases outside the gene matches: 5. This CDR3 has 14 residues.

The gene calls are TRBV24-1 and TRBJ1-2; D gene unclear. Trimming stripped 1 base from V and 8 bases from J, with 7 bases between. This CDR3 has 12 residues. CDR1 and CDR2 from the germline V gene are KGHDR and SFDVKD. CDR3 loop: CATSDLYQGYTF. DNA for the CDR3: TGTGCCACCAGTGATTTATATCAGGGCTACACCTTC.

V and J are TRBV10-1 and TRBJ2-5; D is undetermined. CDR1 and CDR2 (germline): WNHNN, SYGVQD (reference sequence). Trimming removed 9 bases at V and 2 bases at J, with 16 bases between. CDR3 length: 14 amino acids. The CDR3 coding sequence is TGCGCCAGGCTCCCGAAGGAGCAGCAAGAGACCCAGTACTTC. Translating it yields CARLPKEQQETQYF.

This clone occurred a few times. The V and J genes are TRBV19 and TRBJ1-5; D is unclear. CDR1 and CDR2 from the germline V gene are LNHDA and SQIVND (reference sequence). CDR3 size: 14 residues. V was clipped by 5 bases and J by 2 bases, with 10 bases between them. In DNA, the CDR3 is TGTGCCAGTAGTCCTCCGGGAGGCAATCAGCCCCAGCATTTT. Protein: CASSPPGGNQPQHF. Filled out from reference TRBV19 and TRBJ1-5, the complete variable domain reads DGGITQSPKYLFRKEGQNVTLSCEQNLNHDAMYWYRQDPGQGLRLIYYSQIVNDFQKGDIAEGYSVSREKKESFPLTVTSAQKNPTAFYLCASSPPGGNQPQHFGDGTRLSIL.

The rearrangement joins TRBV19 to TRBJ1-2; no clear D. CDR1 and CDR2 from the germline V gene are LNHDA and SQIVND (reference sequence). The CDR3 is made up of 12 amino acids. Trimming took off 6 bases at V and 3 bases at J, with 8 bases between the two ends. Written as DNA, the CDR3 is TGTGCCAGTAGCCCTGAGGACTATGGCTACACCTTC. Amino acids: CASSPEDYGYTF.

The rearrangement links TRBV16 to TRBJ1-1; the match to TRBD1 covers 8 bases. Germline CDR1 KGHSY, CDR2 FQNENV. With V trimmed by 4 bases and J by 1 base, 5 bases remained unmatched. There are 15 residues in the CDR3. The CDR3 sequence is CASSPQGQANTEAFF. The CDR3 coding sequence is TGTGCCAGCAGCCCTCAGGGACAGGCGAACACTGAAGCTTTCTTT.

This chain joins TRBV19 and TRBJ2-2; tentative D call: TRBD2 (5 bases). Deletions cut 0 bases from V and 0 bases from J, with 17 bases between. The CDR3 spans 19 residues. The germline V gene has CDR1 LNHDA and CDR2 SQIVND (reference sequence). The CDR3 DNA follows: TGTGCCAGTAGTATAGATTTTGGAGGTCACGGACCGAACACCGGGGAGCTGTTTTTT. Translated, it gives CASSIDFGGHGPNTGELFF.

The rearrangement joins TRBV28 to TRBJ2-3; 9 positions agree with TRBD1. The V gene end was trimmed by 6 bases and the J gene end by 2 bases; junction bases not matched to a gene: 9. The CDR3 totals 16 residues. Germline values: CDR1 MDHEN, CDR2 SYDVKM. This chain's CDR3 is CASRGRDRAFTDTQYF. The CDR3 nucleotides read TGTGCCAGCAGAGGCCGGGACAGGGCATTCACAGATACGCAGTATTTT.

The chain has TRBV21-1 and TRBJ2-1; TRBD2, the table's D call, was not compared with the DNA. TRBV21-1 counts as a pseudogene. The CDR3 is 19 residues long. In DNA form, the CDR3 reads TGTGCCAGCAGCAAAAAGGAGCTAGCGGGAGGGATCTCCTACAATGAGCAGTTCTTC. Its protein is CASSKKELAGGISYNEQFF.

This clone was observed once. V usage is TRBV28 and J usage is TRBJ2-3; D is possibly TRBD1 (6 bases). The CDR3 contains 16 residues. CDR1 MDHEN and CDR2 SYDVKM come from the germline V gene. V lost 2 bases and J lost 2, with 14 bases in between. In nucleotides, the CDR3 is TGTGCCAGCAGTTTAAGCACAGGGAAGAACACAGATACGCAGTATTTT. Its protein product is CASSLSTGKNTDTQYF.

The rearrangement joins TRBV5-1 to TRBJ2-1, with 7 positions matching TRBD1. Germline loops: CDR1 SGHRS, CDR2 YFSETQ. CDR3 size: 15 residues. V gave up 5 bases and J gave up 3 bases; unmatched junction bases: 8. The CDR3 region is CASSQGQSVYNEQFF. The CDR3 DNA reads TGCGCCAGCAGTCAGGGACAGAGTGTCTACAATGAGCAGTTCTTC.

V is TRBV19 and J is TRBJ2-5; 7 bases line up with TRBD2. V trimming: 3 bases; J trimming: 5 bases; junction bases outside the gene matches: 12. The CDR3 sequence is 16 residues long. Germline CDR1 reads LNHDA; CDR2 reads SQIVND (reference sequence). The chain's CDR3 is CASSIRLASVGETQYF. CDR3 coding DNA: TGTGCCAGTAGTATTCGACTAGCCAGTGTGGGGGAGACCCAGTACTTC.

This chain links TRBV7-8 with TRBJ2-1; D is unresolved. Germline CDR1 and CDR2: SGHVS and FQNEAQ. This CDR3 is built from 13 residues. Trimming removed 3 bases from V and 4 bases from J, with 7 bases in between. The CDR3 loop reads CASSLVEYNEQFF. The CDR3 region has the DNA TGTGCCAGCAGCTTGGTCGAGTACAATGAGCAGTTCTTC. Combining the CDR3 with reference TRBV7-8 and TRBJ2-1 gives the whole variable domain GAGVSQSPRYKVAKRGQDVALRCDPISGHVSLFWYQQALGQGPEFLTYFQNEAQLDKSGLPSDRFFAERPEGSVSTLKIQRTQQEDSAVYLCASSLVEYNEQFFGPGTRLTVL.

The chain combines TRBV7-9 with TRBJ1-1; D unresolved. Germline CDR1 and CDR2: SEHNR and FQNEAQ (reference sequence). The V end lost 8 bases, the J end lost 3 bases, and 19 bases lay between the germline ends. The CDR3 spans 15 residues. In DNA form, the CDR3 reads TGTGCCAGCTCCCTAGGCGGTTCGAGGGACACTGAAGCTTTCTTT. Protein: CASSLGGSRDTEAFF.

This rearrangement joins TRBV5-1 to TRBJ2-7; D uncertain. V was cut by 0 bases and J by 5 bases, with 12 bases left in between. The CDR3 loop spans 14 amino acids. Germline CDR1 and CDR2: SGHRS and YFSETQ. The CDR3 bases are TGCGCCAGCAGCTTGGTATCCGGCCGGGACGAGCAGTACTTC. This sequence encodes CASSLVSGRDEQYF. Based on the CDR3 plus reference TRBV5-1 and TRBJ2-7, the full variable domain is KAGVTQTPRYLIKTRGQQVTLSCSPISGHRSVSWYQQTPGQGLQFLFEYFSETQRNKGNFPGRFSGRQFSNSRSEMNVSTLELGDSALYLCASSLVSGRDEQYFGPGTRLTVT.

The chain links TRBV15 to TRBJ1-2; tentatively, D is TRBD1 (5 bases). Germline assignment: CDR1 LNHNV and CDR2 YYDKDF (reference sequence). The CDR3 loop spans 15 amino acids. Trimming took off 3 bases at V and 4 bases at J, with 15 bases between the two ends. CDR3 region: CATSRGRQGPYGYTF. In DNA, the CDR3 is TGTGCCACCAGCAGGGGCAGGCAGGGCCCCTATGGCTACACCTTC.

DNA of the CDR3: TGTGCCAGCAGCTTAAACCAGGCCAAAAACATTCAGTACTTC. This encodes CASSLNQAKNIQYF. J is TRBJ2-4 and V is TRBV7-9; D is ambiguous. The CDR3 is 14 residues long. V shed 2 bases and J shed 1 base, with 6 bases lying between them. CDR1 and CDR2 (germline): SEHNR, FQNEAQ (reference sequence).

This clone was observed once. This chain connects TRBV5-6 to TRBJ1-1; D is possibly TRBD1 (6 bases). This CDR3 is 13 amino acids long. V lost 4 bases to trimming and J lost 7 bases, with 14 bases between them. From germline, CDR1 is SGHDT and CDR2 YYEEEE. The CDR3 sequence: CASSPGRGHEAFF. CDR3 coding DNA: TGTGCCAGCAGCCCGGGAAGGGGACATGAAGCTTTCTTT.